The rows below give T cell receptor beta chains drawn from one sample of a study of blood T cell repertoires in COVID-19. This table comes from immunoSEQ multiplex PCR, and its TCRdb copy is limited to in-frame clones, with some not included. The sample yields roughly 350,000 clones, over 75% seen once. Sequenced: peripheral blood. These receptors all stem from a woman aged 25 to 39 with COVID-19, enrolled during active disease. Both conserved end residues are trimmed from each CDR3. The order of the fields is CDR3 protein, V gene.

ASNPTSRETQY	TRBV2
AIRTGPSTGELF	TRBV28
ARQDANTGELF	TRBV28
ASSKQGNEQY	TRBV5-5
ASTLGAYNSPLH	TRBV6-6
ASSRLRNLAESSYEQY	TRBV7-3
ASSLDRDGNTIY	TRBV19
ASKGEAYSNQPQH	TRBV2
ASSPRQVHSGNTIY	TRBV5-1
ASSLTGGVTDTQY	TRBV7-8
ASTRGETPLH	TRBV6-5
SVAQGHEQF	TRBV29-1
ASSPWTGPTGELF	TRBV3-1/TRBV3-2
ASSSPQTALEREGRNEQF	TRBV5-4
ASSVNWKGGTEAF	TRBV6-5
ASSEGGGGVKLF	TRBV6-1
ASSQDLRQEFNEKLF	TRBV3-1/TRBV3-2
ASSVTSTDTQY	TRBV2
ASSSLGGYEQY	TRBV28
ASRSSGRAGEQF	TRBV9
ASRPIGQGSHEQY	TRBV28
ASSYDGSVDNEQF	TRBV6-5
ASSPGGGQPQH	TRBV7-9
ASNIQGYGYT	TRBV6-6
ASSLIPRGWTNEQF	TRBV28
ASSSRPDKELF	TRBV11-2
ASSIDRRFGETQY	TRBV19
ATTDAAQH	TRBV24-1
ASSLVRRAYEQY	TRBV5-6
ATWDRGNEKLF	TRBV24-1
ASSLVARTYGNTIY	TRBV5-1
ASSPEGYTGELF	TRBV7-9
ASSPSWQYEQY	TRBV7-2
ASSMASGRWADTQY	TRBV19
AWSPRAGSTEAF	TRBV30
ASSYVSGRAYEQY	TRBV6-2/TRBV6-3
ASSQGGVTEAF	TRBV4-2
ATSDLGRGLTDTQY	TRBV24-1
AISDPRRTSGRQETQY	TRBV10-3
ASNPISGNTIY	TRBV30
ASSEVATLYGYT	TRBV6-1
ASSLLYGYT	TRBV2
ASSLTPGQGAYEQY	TRBV27
ASRYSSTGELF	TRBV2
ASSLVATGGTDTQY	TRBV5-1
ASSLQPGLPKTQY	TRBV19
ASSSSGSPHEQY	TRBV3-1/TRBV3-2
ASSQDRGGRFSYEQY	TRBV14